This TCR beta chain was found in a study of identical twins. Findings and limits, study-wide: Analyses of zero insertions could be partly confounded by invariant MAIT and iNKT cells. Twins showed weaker excess sharing in their beta out-of-frame sequences.

Ten or more counts support this clonotype. Its cognate antigen is unknown. The V and J ends lost 3 bases and 3 bases respectively, with 10 bases between them. Germline-derived CDR1 and CDR2 are SGHVS and FNYEAQ. There are 14 residues in the CDR3. Using its own MiXCR run on the 5' RACE reads, TCRdb lists one record per CDR3 protein. The profile shows hundreds of thousands of distinct CDR3 sequences, 7% of them singletons. These data were likewise used in another study, on yellow fever vaccine responses in identical twins. From that study: A vaccine T cell response that seemed partly convergent and partly personalized was reported in twins.

Material for sequencing was memory (CD45RO+) T cells sorted from blood. The chain has TRBV7-6 and TRBJ2-3, with no clear D. This TCR came from a woman younger than 35 in good health. CDR3 nucleotide sequence: TGTGCCAGCAGCTTCCGAGCCGTAACAGATACGCAGTATTTT. Its translation is CASSFRAVTDTQYF. Complete variable domain (other parts from reference TRBV7-6 and TRBJ2-3): GAGVSQSPRYKVTKRGQDVALRCDPISGHVSLYWYRQALGQGPEFLTYFNYEAQQDKSGLPNDRFSAERPEGSISTLTIQRTEQRDSAMYRCASSFRAVTDTQYFGPGTRLTVL.